This entry features one T cell receptor (beta chain) sequence. Its antigen remains unknown. TCR cDNA, made by 5'RACE template switching, carried an added universal primer site and UMIs. MiXCR, run by TCRdb on the 5' RACE reads, gives a single entry per CDR3 protein. The sample yields hundreds of thousands of distinct CDR3 sequences, roughly a sixth seen once. The CDR3 is 13 amino acids. The germline CDR1 and CDR2 sequences are SEHNR and FQNEAQ (reference sequence). V gave up 5 bases and J gave up 3 bases, with 11 bases separating them. This record comes from a study of T cells after yellow fever vaccination. Study as a whole: Fractions containing few cells were prepared with SMART-Seq v4 Ultra Low Input. Study-level results: Weaker, the secondary response peaked sooner, at day 5 versus 15. High-abundance clonotypes from the bulk population could contaminate FACS-sorted repertoires.

The material was PBMCs, obtained about 5 days after the first yellow fever vaccination. The source of this sequence is a man in his late teens or twenties who received the YFV17D yellow fever vaccine. This sequence joins TRBV7-9 and TRBJ2-7, with D perhaps TRBD1 (5 bases). CDR3 nucleotides: TGTGCCAGCAGCGAGACAGTAGACTACGAGCAGTACTTC. Encoded protein: CASSETVDYEQYF.